This TCR beta chain appears in the sequencing data of a study of blood T cell repertoires in COVID-19. Study in general: T cells, B-cell-depleted T cells, or PBMCs provided the cDNA or gDNA that served as material.

Germline CDR1 reads GTSNPN; CDR2 reads SVGIG (reference sequence). The V end lost 0 bases, the J end lost 9 bases, and 15 bases lay between the germline ends. The CDR3 has 14 residues. Sequencing used immunoSEQ multiplex PCR; TCRdb keeps in-frame clones, though not all of them. The table records 300,000 to 350,000 clones, around nine tenths of them present only once. This clone was detected a few times. This chain links TRBV30 with TRBJ1-5; D is perhaps TRBD1 (5 bases). This clonotype was sampled from a woman between 65 and 79 years old with COVID-19, enrolled during active disease. Sample: peripheral blood. CDR3 coding DNA: TGTGCCTGGAGTGTGGGTAGGGGAAAGCGGCCCCAGCATTTT. Translating gives CAWSVGRGKRPQHF.